The source of this T cell receptor (beta chain) is a study of T-cell reconstitution after alpha-beta-depleted transplantation in children. Molecular barcoding with unique molecular identifiers was used for the TCRbeta library. Using its own MiXCR run on the PCR reads, TCRdb lists one record per CDR3 protein. Of hundreds of thousands of distinct CDR3 sequences listed, about 21% are singletons. Study-wide results and caveats: Certain patients had high TCRbeta diversity at day 60, and it came from recipient T cells and thymic progenitors that survived.

This clonotype was observed a handful of times. Its antigen is still unknown. Losses at the gene ends were 0 bases for V and 6 bases for J; bases not matched to a gene: 7. Germline V gene data show CDR1 as ENHRY and CDR2 as SYGVKD. The CDR3 is 15 amino acids. The chain is built from TRBV10-3 and TRBJ1-2, with 7 bases aligning to TRBD1. This sequence originates from a boy younger than two who had a stem cell transplant for acute myeloid leukemia, so the T cells may come from the graft donor. The sequenced sample was PBMCs, mostly from graft donor cells, obtained 360 days after TCRalphabeta/CD19-depleted stem cell transplant. This chain's CDR3 is CAISESGRGQNGYTF. CDR3 DNA sequence: TGTGCCATCAGTGAGTCAGGGCGGGGACAGAATGGCTACACCTTC.